This T cell receptor (beta chain) is from a study of T cells after yellow fever vaccination. Whole-study findings and limits: Among all clonotypes, a small share was observed in both CD4 and CD8 compartments. The study noted that FACS-sorted repertoires could contain abundant clonotypes contaminating from the bulk population. Although the secondary response was weaker, it peaked faster, at day 5 versus 15.

It was through 5'RACE template switching that TCR cDNA was made, with a universal primer site and UMIs added. TCRdb redid the calling of the 5' RACE reads with MiXCR, one entry per CDR3 protein. The sample holds 350,000 to 450,000 distinct CDR3 sequences, roughly a sixth seen once. This clonotype was recorded a few times. The antigen is undetermined. The CDR3 spans 14 residues. Germline loops: CDR1 DFQATT, CDR2 SNEGSKA (reference sequence). V lost 7 bases and J lost 2, with 15 bases in between. Sequenced here: PBMCs, sampled before the yellow fever booster vaccination. The rearrangement uses TRBV20-1 and TRBJ2-1; D perhaps matches TRBD2 (5 bases). This TCR derives from a man between 18 and 35 years old who received the YFV17D yellow fever vaccine. The CDR3 region is CSGGRAFAYNEQFF. The CDR3 DNA is TGCAGTGGCGGGCGGGCGTTCGCCTACAATGAGCAGTTCTTC.